This TCR beta chain emerged from a study of cytomegalovirus exposure and HLA in healthy donors. Findings and limits, study-wide: A later analysis reportedly identified an Asian-associated ancestry cluster as carrying fewer N-insertions than the roughly 670-donor mean. When analyzed later, the rates of TCR association showed variation by HLA locus, with DRB1 the most and HLA-C the fewest. On later analysis, the bulk of CMV-associated TCR beta chains appeared to be HLA-restricted.

The study ran its PCR with 60 Vbeta and 13 Jbeta primers. Clones were sequenced by immunoSEQ multiplex PCR, and TCRdb holds only the in-frame ones, with some missing. The table has around 80,000 clones, around 60% seen once. Remarks on this clone: Its target is unknown.

This CDR3 spans 12 amino acids. The germline CDR1 and CDR2 sequences are SGHTA and FQGNSA. V dropped 4 bases and J dropped 6 bases, with 9 bases sitting between them. Sequencing input: PBMCs. This sequence joins TRBV7-2 and TRBJ1-2; D may be TRBD1 (6 bases). This receptor was taken from a male donor in good health and CMV-seropositive. For the CDR3, the DNA is TGTGCCAGCAGCTCGAACAGGGATGGCTACACCTTC. It translates to CASSSNRDGYTF.